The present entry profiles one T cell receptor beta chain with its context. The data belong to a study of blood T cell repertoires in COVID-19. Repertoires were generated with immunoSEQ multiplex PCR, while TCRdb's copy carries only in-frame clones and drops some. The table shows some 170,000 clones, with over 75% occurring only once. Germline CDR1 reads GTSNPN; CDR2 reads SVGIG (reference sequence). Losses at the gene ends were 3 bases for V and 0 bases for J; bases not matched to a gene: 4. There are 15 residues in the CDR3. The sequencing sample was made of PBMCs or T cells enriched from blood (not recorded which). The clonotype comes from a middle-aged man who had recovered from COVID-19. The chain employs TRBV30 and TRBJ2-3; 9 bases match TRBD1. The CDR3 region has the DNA TGTGCCTGGAGCCCAGGGACAGGGAGCACAGATACGCAGTATTTT. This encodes CAWSPGTGSTDTQYF.